These 11 T cell receptor beta chains were sequenced from one sample in a study of response to subunit inactivated influenza vaccine. TCRdb used MiXCR to reprocess the RT-PCR reads, holding one entry per CDR3 protein. Seen here are over 150,000 distinct CDR3 sequences, roughly a tenth observed once, and the top ten hold roughly a third. The sample here was CD8+ T cells sorted from PBMCs, taken less than 30 months after vaccination. Source of these receptors: a man aged 45 to 75 who received an inactivated influenza vaccine.

This clonotype was found a few times. The J gene is TRBJ1-3, the V gene TRBV7-9, with a tentative D call TRBD1 (6 bases). V lost 4 bases, J lost 0 bases, and 10 bases lay in between. CDR1 is SEHNR and CDR2 is FQNEAQ in the germline V gene (reference sequence). This CDR3 comprises 15 residues. The CDR3 loop reads CASSSGQGSGNTIYF. For the CDR3, the DNA is TGTGCCAGCAGCTCGGGACAAGGCTCTGGAAACACCATATATTTT.

The chain employs TRBV20-1 and TRBJ2-3; D is undetermined. Trimming removed 6 bases from V and 4 bases from J, with 14 bases in between. The CDR3 runs 13 residues. Germline loops: CDR1 DFQATT, CDR2 SNEGSKA (reference sequence). Here the CDR3 DNA reads TGCAGTGCCTACATCGTGGGCCCAGATACGCAGTATTTT. This encodes CSAYIVGPDTQYF.

The chain carries TRBV4-1 and TRBJ1-1; no definite D call. V dropped 2 bases and J dropped 0 bases, with 10 bases sitting between them. Per germline, CDR1 MGHRA and CDR2 YSYEKL. The CDR3 spans 15 residues. This CDR3 reads CASSQKDGMNTEAFF. The DNA for the CDR3 is TGCGCCAGCAGCCAAAAAGACGGTATGAACACTGAAGCTTTCTTT.

The chain links TRBV12-3 or TRBV12-4 to TRBJ1-1, with D hard to call. With 3 bases removed from V and 3 bases from J, the gap between germline ends came to 26 bases. This CDR3 spans 19 amino acids. The CDR3, as DNA: TGTGCCAGCAGTTTGGGGAGAGCCTACCTTCATAAACGGGACACTGAAGCTTTCTTT. Translated: CASSLGRAYLHKRDTEAFF.

This sequence joins TRBV7-2 and TRBJ2-1, with D possibly called TRBD1 or TRBD2 (6 bases each). The CDR3 runs to 14 residues. The ends were cut back, 3 bases at V and 7 bases at J, with 13 bases in the middle. Germline values: CDR1 SGHTA, CDR2 FQGNSA. This chain's CDR3 is CASSLGGPGNEQFF. The CDR3 nucleotides are TGTGCCAGCAGCTTGGGGGGCCCGGGGAATGAGCAGTTCTTC.

The chain recombines TRBV12-3 or TRBV12-4 with TRBJ1-2; 11 bases fit TRBD1. V dropped 6 bases and J dropped 6; count of bases not matched to a gene: 6. The CDR3 covers 14 residues. CDR3 coding DNA: TGTGCCAGCAGGGGGACAGGGGGTGGGGATGGCTACACCTTC. Its protein product is CASRGTGGGDGYTF.

The rearrangement uses TRBV4-3 and TRBJ2-7, with D perhaps TRBD1 (6 bases). This CDR3 has 15 amino acids. The germline V and J ends were trimmed by 0 bases and 6 bases, with 15 bases remaining between them. Germline loops: CDR1 LGHNA, CDR2 YSLEER. The CDR3 nucleotides are TGCGCCAGCAGCCAAGATAGTGCCAGGGGAAGCGAGCAGTACTTC. Translated, it gives CASSQDSARGSEQYF.

This clonotype was seen more than once but under ten times. The chain joins TRBV12-3 or TRBV12-4 to TRBJ2-2; 9 bases agree with TRBD2. This CDR3 has 17 residues. The ends lost 5 bases at V and 0 bases at J; junction bases unmatched: 7. CDR3 residues: CASSLGLARPNTGELFF. For the CDR3, the DNA is TGTGCCAGCAGTCTTGGACTAGCGAGGCCGAACACCGGGGAGCTGTTTTTT.

The table lists this clonotype with a few counts. The chain recombines TRBV2 with TRBJ2-4; maybe TRBD2 (5 bases). The CDR3 is 15 residues long. Trimming removed 3 bases from V and 2 bases from J, with 11 bases in between. The germline gives CDR1 SNHLY, CDR2 FYNNEI. The CDR3 nucleotides read TGTGCCAGCAGTGATTGGTGGGAGACCAAAAACATTCAGTACTTC. This translates into CASSDWWETKNIQYF.

This clonotype was seen more than once but under ten times. CDR3 sequence reads: CASSQVASGAGELFF. CDR3 nucleotide sequence: TGCGCCAGCAGCCAAGTGGCTAGCGGAGCCGGGGAGCTGTTTTTT. The V call is TRBV4-1, the J call TRBJ2-2, with 7 bases matching TRBD2. CDR1 MGHRA and CDR2 YSYEKL come from the germline V gene. Trimming at V came to 1 base and at J to 6 bases, leaving 5 bases not matched to a gene. CDR3 length equals 15 residues.

This clonotype was found a few times. V usage is TRBV7-8 and J usage is TRBJ2-7; 11 nucleotides match TRBD1. CDR3 size: 13 residues. The germline V gene encodes CDR1 SGHVS and CDR2 FQNEAQ. The trim removed 5 bases at V and 7 bases at J, leaving 4 bases unmatched. The CDR3 nucleotides are TGTGCCAGCAGCCCGGGACAGGGGGTTGAGCAGTACTTC. Amino acids: CASSPGQGVEQYF.